The present T cell receptor beta chain was sequenced within a study of T-cell reconstitution after alpha-beta-depleted transplantation in children. The CDR3 loop spans 13 amino acids. Between the trimmed V and J ends, which lost 5 bases and 9 bases, there was a span of 11 bases. This clonotype has a count of ten or more. Its specificity is not known. The library targeted TCRbeta and was prepared with unique molecular identifiers. A single record per CDR3 protein comes from TCRdb applying MiXCR to the PCR reads. The data show some 310,000 distinct CDR3 sequences, with approximately 23% seen just once and roughly 9.7% held by the top ten. Study-wide points: Where some patients showed high TCRbeta diversity at day 60, it came from recipient T cells and thymic progenitors that had survived. Alpha-beta T cells present about two months after transplant were reported to originate from several hundred expanded graft clones. A year post-transplant, T-cell counts and diversity derived mostly from newly produced T cells.

Sequenced material: PBMCs, mostly from graft donor cells, taken 180 days after TCRalphabeta/CD19-depleted stem cell transplant. The clonotype originates from a male patient between 10 and 17 years old who had a stem cell transplant for acute lymphoblastic leukemia, so the T cells may come from the graft donor. The chain employs TRBV12-3 or TRBV12-4 and TRBJ1-6; D gene unclear. The CDR3: CASSPLEGSPLHF. In DNA, the CDR3 is TGTGCCAGCAGTCCCCTTGAGGGTTCACCCCTCCACTTT.